This T cell receptor (beta chain) derives from a study of quantifying T cell responses using KT2 cells. Study overall: cDNA was made from DNase-treated RNA using alpha and beta constant primers. Under optimum conditions, T4 ligation efficiency was estimated at more than 10%.

CDR1 is LNHNV, CDR2 YYDKDF, per germline (reference sequence). The CDR3 extends over 16 amino acids. V lost 8 bases and J lost 2; bases outside the gene matches: 12. The cDNA 3' end received a ligated oligonucleotide with a UMI. First-round PCR used four to five cycles and beta primers RC1.1 and RC1.2 covering TRBC1 and TRBC2. Starting with the second PCR, alpha and beta TCR chains went through separate processing. TCRdb itself ran the UMI-ligation and nested PCR reads through MiXCR, one entry per CDR3 protein. The repertoire includes 40,000 to 55,000 distinct CDR3 sequences, around 10% of them detected once, and about 10% sits in the top ten.

This chain links TRBV15 with TRBJ2-3; 8 positions agree with TRBD2. Material: PBMCs spiked with cells of the T cell clone KT2. The origin of this receptor is a human donor. In DNA, the CDR3 is TGTGCCACCGCCCGGAGAGCGGGAGTGGTCACAGATACGCAGTATTTT. It codes for CATARRAGVVTDTQYF.